The next 8 T cell receptor beta chains were all read from a single sample in a study of T cell responses to AZD1222 COVID-19 vaccine. Using immunoSEQ multiplex PCR, the repertoire was profiled, and TCRdb retains in-frame clones only, with some absent. This table holds under 170,000 clones, 90% found once. The sample in question was peripheral blood, obtained 28 days after the second AZD1222 dose. Receptors originate from an adult who received the AZD1222 COVID-19 vaccine.

The chain is built from TRBV18 and TRBJ1-4; 8 bases align to TRBD1. This CDR3 contains 15 residues. Germline V CDR1 and CDR2: KGHSH, LQKENI. The J segment lost 6 bases and the V segment lost 3 bases, leaving 6 bases of the junction unmatched. The CDR3 sequence: CASSPRTGSDEKLFF. The CDR3 bases are TGTGCCAGCTCACCGAGGACAGGGTCGGATGAAAAACTGTTTTTT.

The chain couples TRBV19 to TRBJ1-1, with D unresolved. Germline V gene sequence: CDR1 LNHDA, CDR2 SQIVND (reference sequence). The ends were cut back, 3 bases at V and 3 bases at J, with 8 bases in the middle. The CDR3 has 13 amino acids. The CDR3, as DNA: TGTGCCAGTAGTATTATAACGGACACTGAAGCTTTCTTT. Translating gives CASSIITDTEAFF. Combining the CDR3 with reference TRBV19 and TRBJ1-1 gives the whole variable domain DGGITQSPKYLFRKEGQNVTLSCEQNLNHDAMYWYRQDPGQGLRLIYYSQIVNDFQKGDIAEGYSVSREKKESFPLTVTSAQKNPTAFYLCASSIITDTEAFFGQGTRLTVV.

V and J are TRBV11-2 and TRBJ2-3; TRBD2 matches at 12 bases. The CDR3 consists of 18 residues. V was pared by 4 bases and J by 1 base, with 9 bases of the junction left unmatched. Germline V lookup: CDR1 SGHAT, CDR2 FQNNGV. The CDR3 spells CASSSGTSGPRGTDTQYF. The CDR3 DNA follows: TGTGCCAGCAGCTCCGGGACTAGCGGGCCAAGGGGCACAGATACGCAGTATTTT. Variable domain in full (rest from reference TRBV11-2 and TRBJ2-3): EAGVAQSPRYKIIEKRQSVAFWCNPISGHATLYWYQQILGQGPKLLIQFQNNGVVDDSQLPKDRFSAERLKGVDSTLKIQPAKLEDSAVYLCASSSGTSGPRGTDTQYFGPGTRLTVL.

The rearrangement links TRBV6-1 to TRBJ1-2; TRBD1 aligns across 7 bases. CDR1 MNHNS and CDR2 SASEGT come from the germline V gene. The ends lost 2 bases at V and 8 bases at J; junction bases unmatched: 11. CDR3 length: 15 amino acids. CDR3: CASSEREGGGWGYTF. CDR3 nucleotides: TGTGCCAGCAGTGAAAGGGAAGGAGGGGGCTGGGGCTACACCTTC.

J is TRBJ2-7 and V is TRBV15, with 9 bases matching TRBD2. Trimming took 3 bases from V and 3 from J; bases not matched to a gene: 9. Looked up from germline, CDR1 is LNHNV and CDR2 is YYDKDF (reference sequence). The CDR3 spans 16 residues. The chain's CDR3 is CATSSDLAGKYYEQYF. In nucleotides, the CDR3 is TGTGCCACCAGCAGCGATCTAGCGGGGAAGTACTACGAGCAGTACTTC.

This sequence joins TRBV3-1 (or the pseudogene TRBV3-2) and TRBJ2-2, with a tentative D call TRBD1 (6 bases). This CDR3 has 15 residues. V gave up 0 bases and J gave up 1 base, with 6 bases separating them. Germline V lookup: CDR1 LGHDT, CDR2 YNNKEL (reference sequence). In DNA, the CDR3 is TGTGCCAGCAGCCAAGACAGGGGGAACACCGGGGAGCTGTTTTTT. Protein product: CASSQDRGNTGELFF.

The chain is built from TRBV27 and TRBJ2-1; TRBD1 matches at 7 bases. Per germline, CDR1 MNHEY and CDR2 SMNVEV (reference sequence). The CDR3 runs 13 residues. V was clipped by 3 bases and J by 6 bases; unmatched bases: 2. CDR3 protein: CASSFSGGNEQFF. As DNA, the CDR3 is TGTGCCAGCAGTTTCTCAGGGGGCAATGAGCAGTTCTTC.

The chain uses TRBV18 and TRBJ2-6; no firm D call. Germline V gene data show CDR1 as KGHSH and CDR2 as LQKENI. The CDR3 has 14 amino acids. V gave up 2 bases and J gave up 0 bases, with 2 bases separating them. CDR3 sequence: CASSPGSGANVLTF. DNA of the CDR3: TGTGCCAGCTCACCAGGCTCTGGGGCCAACGTCCTGACTTTC.